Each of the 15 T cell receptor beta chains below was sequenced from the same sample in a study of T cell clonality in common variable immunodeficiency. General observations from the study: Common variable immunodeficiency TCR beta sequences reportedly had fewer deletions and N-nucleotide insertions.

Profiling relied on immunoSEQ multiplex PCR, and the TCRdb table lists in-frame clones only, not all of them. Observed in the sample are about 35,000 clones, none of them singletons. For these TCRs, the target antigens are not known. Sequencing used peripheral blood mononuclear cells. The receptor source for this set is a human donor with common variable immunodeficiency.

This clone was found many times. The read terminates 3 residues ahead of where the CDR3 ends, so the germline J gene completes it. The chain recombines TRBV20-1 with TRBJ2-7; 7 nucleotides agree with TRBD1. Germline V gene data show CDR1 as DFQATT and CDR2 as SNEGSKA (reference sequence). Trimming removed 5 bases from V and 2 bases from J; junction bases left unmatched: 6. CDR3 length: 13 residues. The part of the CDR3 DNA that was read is TGCAGTGCTCTGGGGGACAGCACCTACGAG. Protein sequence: CSALGDSTYE. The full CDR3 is CSALGDSTYEQYF.

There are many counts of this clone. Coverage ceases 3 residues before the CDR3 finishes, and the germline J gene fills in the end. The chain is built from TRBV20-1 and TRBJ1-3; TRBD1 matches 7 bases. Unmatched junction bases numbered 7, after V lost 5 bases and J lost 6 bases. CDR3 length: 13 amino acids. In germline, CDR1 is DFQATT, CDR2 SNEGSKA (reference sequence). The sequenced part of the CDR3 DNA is TGCAGTGCTCAGGACAGGTATGAAAACACC. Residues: CSAQDRYENT. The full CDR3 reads CSAQDRYENTIYF.

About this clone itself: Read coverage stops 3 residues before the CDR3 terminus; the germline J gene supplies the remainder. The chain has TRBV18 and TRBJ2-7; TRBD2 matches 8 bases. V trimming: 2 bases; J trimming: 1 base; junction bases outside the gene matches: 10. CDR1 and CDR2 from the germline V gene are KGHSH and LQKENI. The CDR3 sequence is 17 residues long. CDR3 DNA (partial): TGTGCCAGCTCACCATGGGATAGCGGGGCCTGGTCCTACGAG. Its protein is CASSPWDSGAWSYE. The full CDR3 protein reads CASSPWDSGAWSYEQYF.

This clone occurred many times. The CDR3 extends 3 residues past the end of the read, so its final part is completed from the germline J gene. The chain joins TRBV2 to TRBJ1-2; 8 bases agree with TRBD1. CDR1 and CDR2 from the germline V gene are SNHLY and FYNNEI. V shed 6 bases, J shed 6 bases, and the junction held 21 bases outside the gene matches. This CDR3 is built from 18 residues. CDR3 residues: CASRENQGARGLQDGYTF. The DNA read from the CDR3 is TGTGCCAGCAGGGAAAACCAGGGGGCGCGAGGACTACAGGATGGC.

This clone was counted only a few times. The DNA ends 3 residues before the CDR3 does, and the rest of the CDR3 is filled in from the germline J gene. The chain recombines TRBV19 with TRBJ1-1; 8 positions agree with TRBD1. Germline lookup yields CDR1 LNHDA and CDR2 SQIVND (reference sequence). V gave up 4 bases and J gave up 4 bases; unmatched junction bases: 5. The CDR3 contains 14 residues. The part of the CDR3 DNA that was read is TGTGCCAGTAGTAGGACAGGGAGAGGCACTGAA. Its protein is CASSRTGRGTE. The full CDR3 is CASSRTGRGTEAFF.

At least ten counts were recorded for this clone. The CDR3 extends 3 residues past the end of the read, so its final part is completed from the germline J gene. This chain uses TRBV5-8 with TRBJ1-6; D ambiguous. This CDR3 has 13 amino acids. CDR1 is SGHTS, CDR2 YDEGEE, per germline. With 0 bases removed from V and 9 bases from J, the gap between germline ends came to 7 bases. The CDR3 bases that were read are TGTGCCAGCAGCTTGGACAGAAGTTCACCC. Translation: CASSLDRSSP. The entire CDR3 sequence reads CASSLDRSSPLHF.

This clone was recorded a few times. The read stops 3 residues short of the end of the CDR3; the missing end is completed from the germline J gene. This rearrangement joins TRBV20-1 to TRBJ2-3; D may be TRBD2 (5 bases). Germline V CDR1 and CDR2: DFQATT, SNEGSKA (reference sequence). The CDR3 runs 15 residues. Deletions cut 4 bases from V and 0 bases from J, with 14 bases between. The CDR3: CSATPDRGSTDTQYF. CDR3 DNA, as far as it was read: TGCAGTGCTACCCCGGACCGGGGAAGCACAGATACG.

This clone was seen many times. The chain's CDR3 is CAWSAPAGYKNGYTF. The covered CDR3 bases are TGTGCCTGGAGTGCCCCCGCAGGGTATAAGAATGGC. This chain connects TRBV30 to TRBJ1-2; D may be TRBD1 (5 bases). The read halts 3 residues ahead of the CDR3 end, with the missing end drawn from the germline J gene. Looked up from germline, CDR1 is GTSNPN and CDR2 is SVGIG (reference sequence). This CDR3 has 15 amino acids. Trimming cost V 1 base and J 6 bases, with 18 bases left between them.

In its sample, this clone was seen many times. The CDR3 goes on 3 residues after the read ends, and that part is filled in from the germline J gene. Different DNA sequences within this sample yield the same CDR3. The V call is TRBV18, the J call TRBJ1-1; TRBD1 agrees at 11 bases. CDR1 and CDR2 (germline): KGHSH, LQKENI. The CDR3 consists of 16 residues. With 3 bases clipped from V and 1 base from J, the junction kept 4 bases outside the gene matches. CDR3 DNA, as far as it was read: TGTGCCAGCTCACCCAGGACAGGGGGCCAGAACACTGAA. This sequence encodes CASSPRTGGQNTE. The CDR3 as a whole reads CASSPRTGGQNTEAFF.

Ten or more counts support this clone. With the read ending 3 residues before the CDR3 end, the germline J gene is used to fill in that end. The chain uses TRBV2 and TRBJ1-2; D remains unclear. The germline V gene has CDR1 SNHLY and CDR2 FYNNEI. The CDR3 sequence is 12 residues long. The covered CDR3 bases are TGTGCCAGCAGTGAAGTGCAGGCGGGC. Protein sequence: CASSEVQAG. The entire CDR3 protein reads CASSEVQAGYTF.

This chain's CDR3 is CASTLGGGGFNEQFF. The CDR3 bases that were read are TGTGCCAGCACTCTGGGCGGCGGGGGGTTCAATGAG. This rearrangement joins TRBV6-2 or TRBV6-3 to TRBJ2-1; 8 bases line up with TRBD2. The CDR3 goes on 3 residues after the read ends, and that part is filled in from the germline J gene. CDR1 is MNHEY and CDR2 is SVGEGT in the germline V gene. The V segment lost 7 bases and the J segment 6 bases; nucleotides outside the gene matches: 11. The CDR3 runs to 15 residues.

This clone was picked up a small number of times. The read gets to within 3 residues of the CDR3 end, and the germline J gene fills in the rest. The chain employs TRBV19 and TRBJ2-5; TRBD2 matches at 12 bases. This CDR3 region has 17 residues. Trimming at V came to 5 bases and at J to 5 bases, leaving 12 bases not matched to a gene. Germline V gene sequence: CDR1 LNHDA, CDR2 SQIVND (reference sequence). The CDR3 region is CASSVKSLAGGRETQYF. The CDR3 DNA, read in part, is TGTGCCAGTAGTGTCAAGAGCCTAGCGGGGGGGCGGGAGACC.

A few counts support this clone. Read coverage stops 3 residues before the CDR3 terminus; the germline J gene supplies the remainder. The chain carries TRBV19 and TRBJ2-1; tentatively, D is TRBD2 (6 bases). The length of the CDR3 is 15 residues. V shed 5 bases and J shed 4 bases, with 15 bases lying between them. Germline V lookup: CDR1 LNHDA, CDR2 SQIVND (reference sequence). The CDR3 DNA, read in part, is TGTGCCAGTAGTCTCGGACTAAACCCTTACAATGAG. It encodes CASSLGLNPYNE. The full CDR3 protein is CASSLGLNPYNEQFF.

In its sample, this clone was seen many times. The CDR3 here is CSVDRGTLGEQFF. The sequenced part of the CDR3 DNA is TGCAGCGTTGATCGCGGGACACTGGGTGAG. J is TRBJ2-1 and V is TRBV29-1; D is tentatively TRBD1 or TRBD2 (6 bases each). The read is 3 residues too short to cover the CDR3 end, so that end is filled in from the germline J gene. Germline lookup yields CDR1 SQVTM and CDR2 ANQGSEA. The CDR3 length is 13 residues. Between the trimmed V and J ends, which lost 3 bases and 9 bases, there was a span of 15 bases.

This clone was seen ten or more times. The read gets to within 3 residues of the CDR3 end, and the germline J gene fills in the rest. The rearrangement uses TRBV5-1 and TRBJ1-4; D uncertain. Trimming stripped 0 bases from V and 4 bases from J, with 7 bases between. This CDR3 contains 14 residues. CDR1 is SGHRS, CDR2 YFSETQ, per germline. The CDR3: CASSLGLDNEKLFF. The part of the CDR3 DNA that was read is TGCGCCAGCAGCTTGGGACTGGATAATGAAAAA.